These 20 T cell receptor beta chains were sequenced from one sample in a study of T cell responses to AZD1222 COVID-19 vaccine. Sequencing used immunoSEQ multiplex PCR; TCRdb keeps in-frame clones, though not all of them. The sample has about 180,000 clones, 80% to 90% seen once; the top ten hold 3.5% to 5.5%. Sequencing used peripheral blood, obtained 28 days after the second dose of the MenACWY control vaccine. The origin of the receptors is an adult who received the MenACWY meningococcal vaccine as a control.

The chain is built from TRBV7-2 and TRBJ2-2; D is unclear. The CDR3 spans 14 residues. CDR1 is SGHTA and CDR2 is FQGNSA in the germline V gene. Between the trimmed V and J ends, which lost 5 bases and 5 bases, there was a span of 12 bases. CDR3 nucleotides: TGTGCCAGCAGCATACAAGGCCGGACCGGGGAGCTGTTTTTT. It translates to CASSIQGRTGELFF.

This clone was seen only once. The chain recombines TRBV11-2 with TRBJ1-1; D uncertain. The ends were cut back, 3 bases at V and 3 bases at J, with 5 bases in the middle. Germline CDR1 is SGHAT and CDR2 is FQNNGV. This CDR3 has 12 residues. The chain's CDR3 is CASSLDYTEAFF. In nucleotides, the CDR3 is TGTGCCAGCAGCTTGGATTACACTGAAGCTTTCTTT. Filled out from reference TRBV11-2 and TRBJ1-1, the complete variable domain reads EAGVAQSPRYKIIEKRQSVAFWCNPISGHATLYWYQQILGQGPKLLIQFQNNGVVDDSQLPKDRFSAERLKGVDSTLKIQPAKLEDSAVYLCASSLDYTEAFFGQGTRLTVV.

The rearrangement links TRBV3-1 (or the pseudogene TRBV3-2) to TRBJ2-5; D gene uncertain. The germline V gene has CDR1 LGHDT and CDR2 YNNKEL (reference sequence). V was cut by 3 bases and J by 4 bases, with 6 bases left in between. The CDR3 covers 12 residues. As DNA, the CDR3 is TGTGCCAGCAGCCAGTTGGGAGAGACCCAGTACTTC. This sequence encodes CASSQLGETQYF.

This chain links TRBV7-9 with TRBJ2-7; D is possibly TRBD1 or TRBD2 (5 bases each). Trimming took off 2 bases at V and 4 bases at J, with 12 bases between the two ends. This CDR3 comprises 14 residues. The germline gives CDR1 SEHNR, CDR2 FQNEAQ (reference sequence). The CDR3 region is CASSLFGTDYEQYF. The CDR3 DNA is TGTGCCAGCAGCTTATTCGGGACGGATTACGAGCAGTACTTC.

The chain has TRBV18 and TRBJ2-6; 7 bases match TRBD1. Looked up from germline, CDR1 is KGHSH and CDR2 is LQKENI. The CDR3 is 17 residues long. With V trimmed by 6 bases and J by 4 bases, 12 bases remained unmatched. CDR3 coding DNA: TGTGCCAGCTCCTATCAAATGACAGGGTCCGGGGCCAACGTCCTGACTTTC. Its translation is CASSYQMTGSGANVLTF.

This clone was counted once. This CDR3 reads CASSRGSQPQHF. The CDR3, as DNA: TGTGCCAGCAGCCGAGGATCGCAGCCCCAGCATTTT. This chain connects TRBV7-9 to TRBJ1-5; the D is unclear. The germline V gene has CDR1 SEHNR and CDR2 FQNEAQ (reference sequence). The V end lost 5 bases, the J end lost 7 bases, and 9 bases lay between the germline ends. The CDR3 is 12 residues long.

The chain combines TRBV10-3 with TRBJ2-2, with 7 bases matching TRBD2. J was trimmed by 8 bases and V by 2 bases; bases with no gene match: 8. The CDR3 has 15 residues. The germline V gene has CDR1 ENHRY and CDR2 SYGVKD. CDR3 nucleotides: TGTGCCATCAGTGAGCTAGCGGCCGAGGGGGGGGAGCTGTTTTTT. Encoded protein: CAISELAAEGGELFF.

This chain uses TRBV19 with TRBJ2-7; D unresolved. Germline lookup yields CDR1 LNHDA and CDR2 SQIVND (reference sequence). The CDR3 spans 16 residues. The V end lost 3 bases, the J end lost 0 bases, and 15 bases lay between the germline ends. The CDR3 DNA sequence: TGTGCCAGTAGTATCGAAGGCCAGGTCAGCTCCTACGAGCAGTACTTC. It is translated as CASSIEGQVSSYEQYF.

The CDR3 loop is CASSPSNEGNEQFF. CDR3 DNA: TGTGCCAGCAGCCCCTCCAACGAGGGCAATGAGCAGTTCTTC. The genes are TRBV11-3 and TRBJ2-1, with D tentatively TRBD2 (5 bases). CDR1 is SGHNT, CDR2 YENEEA, per germline. This CDR3 has 14 amino acids. V lost 5 bases, J lost 6 bases, and 14 bases lay in between.

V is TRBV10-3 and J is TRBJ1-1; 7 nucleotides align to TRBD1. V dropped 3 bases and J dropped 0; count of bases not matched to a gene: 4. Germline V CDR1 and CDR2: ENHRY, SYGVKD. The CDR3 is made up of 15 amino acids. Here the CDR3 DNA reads TGTGCCATCAGTGACTACAGGGGAATGAACACTGAAGCTTTCTTT. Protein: CAISDYRGMNTEAFF.

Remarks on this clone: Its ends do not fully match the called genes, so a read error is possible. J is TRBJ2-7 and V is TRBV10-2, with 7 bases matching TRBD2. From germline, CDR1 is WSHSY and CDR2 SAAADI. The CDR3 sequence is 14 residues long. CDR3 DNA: TGCGCCAGCAGTGGTCAAGCGGGGTTCTACGTGCAGTACTTC. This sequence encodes CASSGQAGFYVQYF.

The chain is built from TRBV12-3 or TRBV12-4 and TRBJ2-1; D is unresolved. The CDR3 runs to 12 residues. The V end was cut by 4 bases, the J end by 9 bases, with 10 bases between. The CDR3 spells CASSSGKGEQFF. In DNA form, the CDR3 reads TGTGCCAGCAGTTCGGGTAAGGGTGAGCAGTTCTTC.

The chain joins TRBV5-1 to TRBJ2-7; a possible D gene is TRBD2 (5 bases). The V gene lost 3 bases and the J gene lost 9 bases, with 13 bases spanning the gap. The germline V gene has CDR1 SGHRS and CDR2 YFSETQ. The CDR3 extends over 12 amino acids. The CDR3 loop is CASSSESSGQYF. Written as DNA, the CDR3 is TGCGCCAGCAGCTCAGAATCGAGCGGGCAGTACTTC. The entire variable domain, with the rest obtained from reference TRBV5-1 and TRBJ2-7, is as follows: KAGVTQTPRYLIKTRGQQVTLSCSPISGHRSVSWYQQTPGQGLQFLFEYFSETQRNKGNFPGRFSGRQFSNSRSEMNVSTLELGDSALYLCASSSESSGQYFGPGTRLTVT.

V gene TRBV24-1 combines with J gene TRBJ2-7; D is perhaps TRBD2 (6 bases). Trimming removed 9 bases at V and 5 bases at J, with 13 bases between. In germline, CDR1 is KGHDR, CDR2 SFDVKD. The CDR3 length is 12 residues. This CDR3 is CATDDGTDEQYF. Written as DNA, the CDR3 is TGTGCCACCGACGACGGGACTGACGAGCAGTACTTC.

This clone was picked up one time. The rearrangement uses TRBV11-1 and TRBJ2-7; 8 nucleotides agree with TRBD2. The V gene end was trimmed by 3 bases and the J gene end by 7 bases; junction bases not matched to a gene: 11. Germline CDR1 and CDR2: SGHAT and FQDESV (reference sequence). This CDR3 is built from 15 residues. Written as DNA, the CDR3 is TGTGCCAGCAGCTTTCGGCTTAGCGGGATGGGAGAGCAGTACTTC. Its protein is CASSFRLSGMGEQYF.

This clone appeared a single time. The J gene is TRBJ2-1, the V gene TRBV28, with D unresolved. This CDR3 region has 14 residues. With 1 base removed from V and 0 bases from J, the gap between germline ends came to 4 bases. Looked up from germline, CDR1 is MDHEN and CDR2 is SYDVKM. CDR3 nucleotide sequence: TGTGCCAGCAGTTTATTTAGCTCCTACAATGAGCAGTTCTTC. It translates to CASSLFSSYNEQFF.

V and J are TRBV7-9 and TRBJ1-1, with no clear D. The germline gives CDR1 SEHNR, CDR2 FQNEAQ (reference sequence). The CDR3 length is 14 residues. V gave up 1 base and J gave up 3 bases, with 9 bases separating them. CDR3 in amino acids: CASSLGGPDTEAFF. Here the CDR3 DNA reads TGTGCCAGCAGCTTAGGAGGGCCTGACACTGAAGCTTTCTTT.

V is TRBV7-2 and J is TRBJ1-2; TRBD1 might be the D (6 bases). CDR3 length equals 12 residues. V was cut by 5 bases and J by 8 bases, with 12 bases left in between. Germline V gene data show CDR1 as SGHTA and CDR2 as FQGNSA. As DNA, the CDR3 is TGTGCCAGCAGCGTCCAGGGGAGAGGCTACACCTTC. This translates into CASSVQGRGYTF. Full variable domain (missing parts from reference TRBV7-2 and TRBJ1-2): GAGVSQSPSNKVTEKGKDVELRCDPISGHTALYWYRQSLGQGLEFLIYFQGNSAPDKSGLPSDRFSAERTGGSVSTLTIQRTQQEDSAVYLCASSVQGRGYTFGSGTRLTVV.

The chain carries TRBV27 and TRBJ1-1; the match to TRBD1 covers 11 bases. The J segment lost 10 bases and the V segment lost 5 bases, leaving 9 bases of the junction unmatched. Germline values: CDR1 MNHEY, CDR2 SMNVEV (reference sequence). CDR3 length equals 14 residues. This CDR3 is CASSIHRGQGGAFF. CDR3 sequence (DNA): TGTGCCAGCAGTATCCACCGGGGACAGGGGGGAGCTTTCTTT.

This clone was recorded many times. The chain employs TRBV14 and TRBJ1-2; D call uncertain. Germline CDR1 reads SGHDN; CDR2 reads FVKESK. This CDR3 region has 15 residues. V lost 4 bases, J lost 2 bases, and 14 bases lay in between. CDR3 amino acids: CASSRFPGWNYGYTF. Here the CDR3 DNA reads TGTGCCAGCAGCCGCTTCCCGGGATGGAACTATGGCTACACCTTC.